These 20 T cell receptor beta chains were all obtained from the same sample, sequenced in a study of blood T cell repertoires in COVID-19. Clones were read by immunoSEQ multiplex PCR, and TCRdb kept only the in-frame ones, dropping some. The table records 95,000 to 120,000 clones, more than 80% of them present only once. Material: peripheral blood. These receptors originate from a woman aged 40 to 50 with acute or convalescent COVID-19.

The V and J genes are TRBV5-1 and TRBJ1-2, with 9 bases matching TRBD1. The CDR3 runs 15 residues. CDR1 is SGHRS, CDR2 YFSETQ, per germline. With V trimmed by 4 bases and J by 4 bases, 8 bases remained unmatched. Here the CDR3 DNA reads TGCGCCAGCAGCCGAGAACAGGGGGCGTTCTATGGCTACACCTTC. This codes for CASSREQGAFYGYTF.

The rearrangement uses TRBV7-3 and TRBJ2-1, with TRBD1 as a possible D gene (7 bases). CDR1 and CDR2 from the germline V gene are SGHTA and FQGTGA. V was cut by 5 bases and J by 9 bases, with 8 bases left in between. This CDR3 contains 11 residues. For the CDR3, the DNA is TGTGCCAGCAGCCAGGGGGGTGAGCAGTTCTTC. Protein product: CASSQGGEQFF. Supplemented by reference TRBV7-3 and TRBJ2-1, the full variable domain reads GAGVSQTPSNKVTEKGKYVELRCDPISGHTALYWYRQSLGQGPEFLIYFQGTGAADDSGLPNDRFFAVRPEGSVSTLKIQRTERGDSAVYLCASSQGGEQFFGPGTRLTVL.

The rearrangement uses TRBV30 and TRBJ2-3; perhaps TRBD2 as D (7 bases). This CDR3 contains 15 residues. V was clipped by 3 bases and J by 4 bases, with 17 bases between them. Germline loops: CDR1 GTSNPN, CDR2 SVGIG (reference sequence). CDR3 nucleotides: TGTGCCTGGAGGATAGGGGGGGGCCCGTCAGATACGCAGTATTTT. It is translated as CAWRIGGGPSDTQYF.

The gene calls are TRBV14 and TRBJ2-5; tentatively, D is TRBD1 (6 bases). The length of the CDR3 is 15 residues. Germline CDR1 and CDR2: SGHDN and FVKESK. Between the trimmed V and J ends, which lost 1 base and 5 bases, there was a span of 14 bases. The CDR3 loop reads CASSQGGRGYETQYF. In DNA, the CDR3 is TGTGCCAGCAGCCAAGGGGGGCGAGGGTATGAGACCCAGTACTTC.

CDR3 bases: TGTGCCAGCTCATCGGCGGGGACGGGGGGCTACGAGCAGTACTTC. As protein: CASSSAGTGGYEQYF. V usage is TRBV18 and J usage is TRBJ2-7; 7 bases map to TRBD2. Germline values: CDR1 KGHSH, CDR2 LQKENI. The CDR3 covers 15 residues. J was trimmed by 3 bases and V by 5 bases; bases with no gene match: 10.

This chain connects TRBV9 to TRBJ1-4; D may be TRBD1 (5 bases). CDR3 length: 15 residues. CDR1 is SGDLS and CDR2 is YYNGEE in the germline V gene. V gave up 0 bases and J gave up 8 bases, with 14 bases separating them. The CDR3 loop is CASSVAPQGGEKLFF. The CDR3 DNA reads TGTGCCAGCAGCGTAGCCCCGCAGGGAGGAGAAAAACTGTTTTTT.

This clone appeared once. CDR3 sequence: CASSPRQPSYGYTF. The DNA of the CDR3 is TGTGCCAGCAGTCCCCGACAGCCTTCCTATGGCTACACCTTC. This chain connects TRBV6-5 to TRBJ1-2; D perhaps matches TRBD1 (5 bases). Deletions cut 5 bases from V and 4 bases from J, with 14 bases between. Germline CDR1 MNHEY, CDR2 SVGAGI. This CDR3 has 14 amino acids.

J is TRBJ2-2 and V is TRBV6-2 or TRBV6-3; the D is unclear. There are 13 residues in the CDR3. V was cut by 6 bases and J by 7 bases, with 12 bases left in between. Per germline, CDR1 MNHEY and CDR2 SVGEGT. DNA of the CDR3: TGTGCCAGCAGCGACTTACTTGTCGGGGAGCTGTTTTTT. Protein product: CASSDLLVGELFF.

In its sample, this clone was seen once. The chain combines TRBV5-4 with TRBJ1-4; D is undetermined. Deletions cut 0 bases from V and 3 bases from J, with 6 bases between. This CDR3 spans 14 amino acids. Germline values: CDR1 SGHNT, CDR2 YYREEE (reference sequence). CDR3 region: CASSLGQANEKLFF. In DNA, the CDR3 is TGTGCCAGCAGCTTGGGGCAGGCTAATGAAAAACTGTTTTTT.

The rearrangement joins TRBV7-3 to TRBJ2-2; possibly TRBD1 for D (7 bases). CDR1 and CDR2 (germline): SGHTA, FQGTGA. The V end was cut by 2 bases, the J end by 5 bases, with 15 bases between. The CDR3 is 16 residues long. CDR3: CASSLLAGGPTGELFF. For the CDR3, the DNA is TGTGCCAGCAGCTTACTAGCAGGGGGGCCAACCGGGGAGCTGTTTTTT.

This clone was observed a few times. The chain links TRBV5-6 to TRBJ1-5; 10 bases agree with TRBD1. The CDR3 spans 16 residues. Germline assignment: CDR1 SGHDT and CDR2 YYEEEE. The trim removed 2 bases at V and 5 bases at J, leaving 7 bases unmatched. The CDR3 sequence: CASSFGATGGYQPQHF. The CDR3 bases are TGTGCCAGCAGCTTCGGGGCGACAGGGGGCTATCAGCCCCAGCATTTT.

This chain links TRBV6-2 or TRBV6-3 with TRBJ2-1; TRBD2 is a possible D gene (7 bases). Germline V gives CDR1 MNHEY, CDR2 SVGEGT. Trimming stripped 1 base from V and 7 bases from J, with 14 bases between. The CDR3 has 15 amino acids. The CDR3 bases are TGTGCCAGCAGTTACTTGGGGGGGCCGCGTAATGAGCAGTTCTTC. It codes for CASSYLGGPRNEQFF.

The chain links TRBV5-1 to TRBJ1-2, with a weak D call TRBD1 (5 bases). CDR3 length: 13 amino acids. The germline CDR1 and CDR2 sequences are SGHRS and YFSETQ. V lost 6 bases, J lost 2 bases, and 11 bases lay in between. The CDR3: CASTSDSNYGYTF. The CDR3 bases are TGCGCCAGCACCTCAGACAGCAACTATGGCTACACCTTC.

V gene TRBV6-5 combines with J gene TRBJ2-5, with D unresolved. V dropped 2 bases and J dropped 0 bases, with 4 bases sitting between them. The CDR3 is 13 amino acids. Germline V gene lookup returns CDR1 MNHEY and CDR2 SVGAGI. CDR3 coding DNA: TGTGCCAGCAGTTACCGGGACCAAGAGACCCAGTACTTC. It codes for CASSYRDQETQYF.

The CDR3 region has the DNA TGTGCCAGCGGAAGGACTGGCACTAGCCGGGCGCAGTATTTT. Its translation: CASGRTGTSRAQYF. The chain uses TRBV2 and TRBJ2-3, with D possibly being TRBD2 (6 bases). The CDR3 is 14 amino acids. V gave up 8 bases and J gave up 10 bases, with 22 bases separating them. Per germline, CDR1 SNHLY and CDR2 FYNNEI.

Only a few counts were recorded for this clone. The chain links TRBV11-3 to TRBJ2-3, with D possibly TRBD2 on 5 matching bases. Trimming shortened V by 0 bases and J by 4 bases, and 11 bases separated the two germline ends. There are 15 residues in the CDR3. Germline-derived CDR1 and CDR2 are SGHNT and YENEEA. This CDR3 reads CASSLDPAGPDTQYF. The CDR3 DNA reads TGTGCCAGCAGCTTAGATCCGGCGGGCCCAGATACGCAGTATTTT. The full variable domain, completed using reference TRBV11-3 and TRBJ2-3, is EAGVVQSPRYKIIEKKQPVAFWCNPISGHNTLYWYLQNLGQGPELLIRYENEEAVDDSQLPKDRFSAERLKGVDSTLKIQPAELGDSAVYLCASSLDPAGPDTQYFGPGTRLTVL.

The V gene is TRBV5-1, the J gene TRBJ2-2; TRBD2 might be the D (6 bases). The V gene's germline CDR1 is SGHRS and CDR2 YFSETQ. V was shortened by 3 bases and J by 6 bases, with 12 bases between the two germline ends. The CDR3 has 14 residues. CDR3 sequence (DNA): TGCGCCAGCAGCTACGGGACTGGGCCCGGGGAGCTGTTTTTT. Residues: CASSYGTGPGELFF.

The rearrangement uses TRBV15 and TRBJ2-1; 11 nucleotides agree with TRBD2. The CDR3 is 15 amino acids. V lost 3 bases and J lost 7; bases outside the gene matches: 5. The germline CDR1 and CDR2 sequences are LNHNV and YYDKDF (reference sequence). The CDR3 here is CATSRTSGVGNEQFF. The CDR3 DNA reads as TGTGCCACCAGCAGGACTAGCGGGGTGGGGAATGAGCAGTTCTTC.

The V call is TRBV7-2, the J call TRBJ1-3; D gene uncertain. With 5 bases removed from V and 5 bases from J, the gap between germline ends came to 10 bases. Germline V CDR1 and CDR2: SGHTA, FQGNSA. This CDR3 is 13 amino acids long. The CDR3 DNA reads TGTGCCAGCAGCCCACGACACCGAAACACCATATATTTT. Residues: CASSPRHRNTIYF.

The rearrangement links TRBV10-3 to TRBJ2-1; no reliable D call. The CDR3 is 11 amino acids. V dropped 5 bases and J dropped 9 bases, with 8 bases sitting between them. Germline-derived CDR1 and CDR2 are ENHRY and SYGVKD. The CDR3 DNA reads TGTGCCATCAGTCTGACTGGTGAGCAGTTCTTC. It encodes CAISLTGEQFF.